This T cell receptor beta chain was found in a study of shared clonotypes between healthy human individuals. The repertoire was sequenced with immunoSEQ multiplex PCR; TCRdb's copy has only in-frame clones and lacks some. The data contain about 2.1 million clones, roughly 93% of them seen just once; the ten biggest clones take up around 1.7%. The naive CD8 subset, CD45RO-negative cells positively selected for CCR7, excluded terminally differentiated effector memory CD45RA+ cells. Germline V gene sequence: CDR1 WSHSY, CDR2 SAAADI. The germline V and J ends were trimmed by 5 bases and 0 bases, with 14 bases remaining between them. The CDR3 sequence is 16 residues long.

The receptor comes from a young man in good health. Some clones in this sample may be carry-over from other donors' samples. The sequenced sample was naive CD8+ T cells from PBMCs. V usage is TRBV10-2 and J usage is TRBJ2-1; D not certain. The CDR3, as DNA: TGCGCCAGCAGTATATCGGCGGTGAGCTCCTACAATGAGCAGTTCTTC. It yields the protein CASSISAVSSYNEQFF.